Following are 12 T cell receptor beta chains from one sample sequenced in a study of Graves' ophthalmopathy and Graves' hyperthyroidism. The authors amplified TCR beta CDR3 regions, and they did so from RNA transcripts for repertoire sequencing. Amplification began with first-round RT-PCR using HTBI primers, then second-round multiplex PCR was performed. TCRdb re-called the multiplex PCR reads with MiXCR, one entry per CDR3 protein. Counted here are 450,000 to 600,000 distinct CDR3 sequences, just under 40% occurring once; the ten biggest clones make up 3.5% to 4.5%. Source material: peripheral blood or thyroid tissue (not recorded which). The receptor source for this set is an adult man with Graves' hyperthyroidism.

This clonotype has more than one count but fewer than ten. The gene calls are TRBV19 and TRBJ2-3; D is unresolved. The V end lost 1 base, the J end lost 0 bases, and 8 bases lay between the germline ends. Germline CDR1 reads LNHDA; CDR2 reads SQIVND (reference sequence). This CDR3 comprises 15 residues. The CDR3: CASSIGYSSTDTQYF. CDR3 DNA: TGTGCCAGTAGTATAGGGTACAGTAGCACAGATACGCAGTATTTT.

The chain recombines TRBV10-3 with TRBJ1-2, with a tentative D call TRBD1 (5 bases). The CDR3 length is 15 residues. The V gene's germline CDR1 is ENHRY and CDR2 SYGVKD. Trimming removed 10 bases from V and 4 bases from J, with 22 bases in between. This CDR3 reads CASSPPGGGTYGYTF. As DNA, the CDR3 is TGTGCCAGCAGCCCCCCGGGAGGCGGGACCTATGGCTACACCTTC.

The V gene is TRBV7-2, the J gene TRBJ2-7; 12 bases are shared with TRBD2. The tail of the sequence fits TRBJ2-1 better, so the J call may be wrong. The CDR3 has 16 residues. Germline V lookup: CDR1 SGHTA, CDR2 FQGNSA. The DNA of the CDR3 is TGTGCCAGCAGCTACGCTAGCGGGGGGGCTGGGGTTGAGCAGTTCTTC. Translating gives CASSYASGGAGVEQFF.

On this clonotype: A junction boundary mismatches the germline segment, possibly from a read error. The rearrangement links TRBV29-1 to TRBJ2-3; 10 bases agree with TRBD2. Germline V gene sequence: CDR1 SQVTM, CDR2 ANQGSEA. The CDR3 has 15 residues. This CDR3 is CASSIAGGPTDTQYF. The CDR3 nucleotides read TGTGCCAGTAGTATAGCGGGAGGACCCACAGATACGCAGTATTTT.

The V call is TRBV20-1, the J call TRBJ2-3; 7 bases fit TRBD2. Germline CDR1 is DFQATT and CDR2 is SNEGSKA (reference sequence). The CDR3 sequence is 14 residues long. J was trimmed by 0 bases and V by 2 bases; bases with no gene match: 2. CDR3 protein: CSARRGGSTDTQYF. In DNA form, the CDR3 reads TGCAGTGCTAGACGGGGAGGGAGCACAGATACGCAGTATTTT.

This clonotype showed up many times. The chain employs TRBV20-1 and TRBJ1-6; 9 nucleotides align to TRBD1. Losses at the gene ends were 5 bases for V and 7 bases for J; bases not matched to a gene: 12. The CDR3 contains 16 residues. The germline gives CDR1 DFQATT, CDR2 SNEGSKA (reference sequence). The CDR3 loop reads CSAPEPNRGLNSPLHF. CDR3 coding DNA: TGCAGTGCTCCCGAGCCCAACAGGGGGCTCAATTCACCCCTCCACTTT.

A word on this clonotype: This could be a read error, since a much larger clone is one nucleotide away. The rearrangement uses TRBV6-1 and TRBJ2-7; D may be TRBD2 (6 bases). Per germline, CDR1 MNHNS and CDR2 SASEGT. CDR3 length: 15 amino acids. The CDR3 loop reads CANSYGASVTYEQYF. For the CDR3, the DNA is TGTGCCAACAGTTACGGGGCTAGCGTTACCTACGAGCAGTACTTC.

This clonotype was observed many times. The chain is built from TRBV20-1 and TRBJ1-6, with 11 bases lining up with TRBD1. V shed 3 bases, J shed 6 bases, and the junction held 16 bases outside the gene matches. Germline V gene lookup returns CDR1 DFQATT and CDR2 SNEGSKA (reference sequence). The CDR3 loop spans 19 amino acids. The CDR3 region has the DNA TGCAGTGCTAGGGGCCGGGACAGGGGGTGGGTTATGGCTAATTCACCCCTCCACTTT. Its protein product is CSARGRDRGWVMANSPLHF.

This clonotype was picked up a small number of times. The chain uses TRBV3-1 and TRBJ1-6; 7 bases are a match to TRBD1. The CDR3 consists of 15 residues. Germline CDR1 LGHDT, CDR2 YNNKEL (reference sequence). The V and J ends lost 1 base and 10 bases, in that order; junction bases with no gene match: 7. CDR3 nucleotides: TGTGCCAGCAGCCAAGGACAGGGTTACGGCTCACCCCTCCACTTT. This encodes CASSQGQGYGSPLHF.

For this clonotype: Germline and junction disagree at one end, which may indicate a read error. V usage is TRBV28 and J usage is TRBJ2-6; TRBD1 aligns across 7 bases. From germline, CDR1 is MDHEN and CDR2 SYDVKM. The CDR3 loop spans 16 amino acids. In DNA form, the CDR3 reads TGTGCCAGCAGTTTATCAGACAGGGCTGGGGCCGACGTCCTGACTTTC. Translation gives CASSLSDRAGADVLTF.

Many counts were recorded for this clonotype. The chain employs TRBV14 and TRBJ1-6, with 7 bases aligning to TRBD1. There are 15 residues in the CDR3. The V segment lost 4 bases and the J segment 7 bases; nucleotides outside the gene matches: 7. CDR1 SGHDN and CDR2 FVKESK come from the germline V gene. The CDR3 reads CASSLEGAPNSPLHF. Written as DNA, the CDR3 is TGTGCCAGCAGCCTCGAGGGGGCACCCAATTCACCCCTCCACTTT. The complete variable domain, with remaining parts taken from reference TRBV14 and TRBJ1-6, reads EAGVTQFPSHSVIEKGQTVTLRCDPISGHDNLYWYRRVMGKEIKFLLHFVKESKQDESGMPNNRFLAERTGGTYSTLKVQPAELEDSGVYFCASSLEGAPNSPLHFGNGTRLTVT.

This clonotype showed up many times. Here the CDR3 reads CASSESVSSHGYTF. CDR3 nucleotides: TGCGCCAGCAGTGAGTCTGTCAGCTCCCACGGCTACACCTTC. The V call is TRBV10-2, the J call TRBJ1-2; D gene ambiguous. The CDR3 covers 14 residues. V lost 0 bases and J 8 bases, leaving 13 bases between the germline ends. Germline assignment: CDR1 WSHSY and CDR2 SAAADI.